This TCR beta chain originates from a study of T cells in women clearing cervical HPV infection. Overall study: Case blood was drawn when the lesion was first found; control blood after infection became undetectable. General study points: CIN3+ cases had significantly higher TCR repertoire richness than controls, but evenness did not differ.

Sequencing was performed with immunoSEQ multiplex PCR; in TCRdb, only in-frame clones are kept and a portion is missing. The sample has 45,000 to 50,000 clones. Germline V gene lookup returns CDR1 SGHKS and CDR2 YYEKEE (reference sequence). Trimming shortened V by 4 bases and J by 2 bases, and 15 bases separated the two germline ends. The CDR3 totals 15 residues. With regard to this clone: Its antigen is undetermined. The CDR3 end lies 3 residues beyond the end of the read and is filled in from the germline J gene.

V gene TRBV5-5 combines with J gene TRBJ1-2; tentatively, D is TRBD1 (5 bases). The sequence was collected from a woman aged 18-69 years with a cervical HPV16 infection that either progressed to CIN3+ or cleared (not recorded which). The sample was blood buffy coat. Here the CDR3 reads CASSPAPSGNYGYTF. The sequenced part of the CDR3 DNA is TGTGCCAGCAGCCCGGCCCCTTCAGGGAACTATGGC.